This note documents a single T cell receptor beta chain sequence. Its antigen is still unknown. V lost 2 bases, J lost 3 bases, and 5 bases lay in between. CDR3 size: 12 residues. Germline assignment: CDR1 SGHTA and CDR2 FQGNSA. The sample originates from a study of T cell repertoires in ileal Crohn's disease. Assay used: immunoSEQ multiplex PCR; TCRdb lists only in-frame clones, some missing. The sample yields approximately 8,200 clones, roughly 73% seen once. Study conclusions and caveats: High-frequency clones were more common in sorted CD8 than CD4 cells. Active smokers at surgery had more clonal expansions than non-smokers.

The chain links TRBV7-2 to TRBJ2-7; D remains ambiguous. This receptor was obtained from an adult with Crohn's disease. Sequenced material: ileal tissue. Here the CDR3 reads CASSLSSYEQYF. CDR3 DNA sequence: TGTGCCAGCAGCTTAAGTAGCTACGAGCAGTACTTC.